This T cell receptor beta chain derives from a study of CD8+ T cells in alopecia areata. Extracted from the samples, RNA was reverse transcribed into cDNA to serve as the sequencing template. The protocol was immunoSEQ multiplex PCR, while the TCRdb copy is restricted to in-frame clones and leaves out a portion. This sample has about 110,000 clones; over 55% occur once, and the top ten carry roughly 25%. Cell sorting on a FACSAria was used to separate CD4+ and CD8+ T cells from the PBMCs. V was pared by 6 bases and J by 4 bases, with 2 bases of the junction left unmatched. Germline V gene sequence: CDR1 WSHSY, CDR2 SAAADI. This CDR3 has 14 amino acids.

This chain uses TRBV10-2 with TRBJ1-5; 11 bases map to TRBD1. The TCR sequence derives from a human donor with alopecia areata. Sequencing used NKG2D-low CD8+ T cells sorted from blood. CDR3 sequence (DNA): TGCGCCAGCAGGGACAGGGGGCAAAATCAGCCCCAGCATTTT. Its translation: CASRDRGQNQPQHF.